Included here is one TCR beta chain sequence, with context. What it binds is not known. The source of the sample is a study of T cell repertoires in cytomegalovirus infection. Looking at the study overall: Used in the study were CMV epitopes, some recently identified and HLA-C-restricted, others well-studied and HLA-B-restricted. Shared public TCR beta signatures pointed to both CMV infection and a matching HLA type.

This CDR3 spans 14 amino acids. V lost 3 bases and J 4 bases, leaving 13 bases between the germline ends. Germline CDR1 reads SGHTA; CDR2 reads FQGNSA. Each CDR3 protein gets one entry after TCRdb re-called the reads with MiXCR. The sample contains hundreds of thousands of distinct CDR3 sequences, roughly a third of which appear only once. The rearrangement joins TRBV7-2 to TRBJ2-7, with unresolved D. The sequence derives from a human donor in good health (CMV status not recorded). Some clones in this sample may be carry-over from other donors' samples. The sequences come from cultured PBMCs, collected from culture after CMV antigen stimulation. CDR3 in amino acids: CASSFLFTQYEQYF. DNA of the CDR3: TGTGCCAGCAGCTTTTTGTTCACGCAATACGAGCAGTACTTC.